One sample yielded the 21 T cell receptor beta chains listed below, sequenced in a study of T cell responses to AZD1222 COVID-19 vaccine. The repertoire was sequenced with immunoSEQ multiplex PCR; TCRdb's copy has only in-frame clones and lacks some. The sample has approximately 120,000 clones, 91% seen once. Sequencing was performed on peripheral blood, taken on day 0 of AZD1222 vaccination. All receptors come from an adult in good health.

The J gene is TRBJ2-1, the V gene TRBV7-3, with 10 bases lining up with TRBD2. V was pared by 5 bases and J by 6 bases, with 7 bases of the junction left unmatched. Per germline, CDR1 SGHTA and CDR2 FQGTGA. CDR3 size: 15 residues. CDR3 bases: TGTGCCAGCAGCCCGAGCGGGGGGGCCCCCAATGAGCAGTTCTTC. Translation: CASSPSGGAPNEQFF.

This chain joins TRBV4-3 and TRBJ1-3, with TRBD1 as a possible D gene (5 bases). Germline V gives CDR1 LGHNA, CDR2 YSLEER. Trimming shortened V by 3 bases and J by 2 bases, and 17 bases separated the two germline ends. The CDR3 runs to 17 residues. The CDR3 DNA follows: TGCGCCAGCAGCCACCTGCTCGCCGGGACCGCTGGAAACACCATATATTTT. Translation gives CASSHLLAGTAGNTIYF.

The V and J genes are TRBV6-5 and TRBJ1-2, with 7 bases aligning to TRBD1. CDR1 MNHEY and CDR2 SVGAGI come from the germline V gene. The CDR3 spans 15 residues. J lost 5 bases, V lost 4 bases, and 10 bases had no gene match. The CDR3 is CASSSLQGLGYGYTF. In DNA form, the CDR3 reads TGTGCCAGCAGTTCCTTACAGGGGTTAGGTTATGGCTACACCTTC.

The rearrangement links TRBV5-1 to TRBJ1-3; D unresolved. The V end lost 5 bases, the J end lost 4 bases, and 10 bases lay between the germline ends. Germline CDR1 reads SGHRS; CDR2 reads YFSETQ. The CDR3 loop spans 13 amino acids. The CDR3 sequence: CASRVVGGNTIYF. In DNA form, the CDR3 reads TGCGCCAGCAGAGTGGTAGGAGGAAACACCATATATTTT.

J is TRBJ2-2 and V is TRBV5-1; D gene ambiguous. Per germline, CDR1 SGHRS and CDR2 YFSETQ. This CDR3 comprises 15 residues. Trimming stripped 1 base from V and 3 bases from J, with 10 bases between. In DNA form, the CDR3 reads TGCGCCAGCAGCTTGTACGTTTCGGACACCGGGGAGCTGTTTTTT. Translated: CASSLYVSDTGELFF.

The chain couples TRBV19 to TRBJ2-7; 10 nucleotides match TRBD2. Per the germline V gene, CDR1 is LNHDA and CDR2 is SQIVND (reference sequence). V was pared by 3 bases and J by 4 bases, with 6 bases of the junction left unmatched. The CDR3 runs 15 residues. The CDR3 coding sequence is TGTGCCAGTAGTATGGATAGCGGGGGGTCGTACGAGCAGTACTTC. Translating it yields CASSMDSGGSYEQYF.

This chain joins TRBV6-5 and TRBJ1-1; 7 nucleotides agree with TRBD1. This CDR3 has 15 residues. Trimming at V came to 7 bases and at J to 1 base, leaving 9 bases not matched to a gene. CDR1 and CDR2 from the germline V gene are MNHEY and SVGAGI. The CDR3 sequence: CASKRQGAGNTEAFF. Written as DNA, the CDR3 is TGTGCCAGCAAAAGACAGGGAGCCGGGAACACTGAAGCTTTCTTT.

The genes are TRBV6-1 and TRBJ1-3; D uncertain. CDR3 length: 15 residues. V lost 2 bases and J lost 0, with 8 bases in between. Germline values: CDR1 MNHNS, CDR2 SASEGT. The CDR3 DNA reads as TGTGCCAGCAGTGAAATCGGCAGCTCTGGAAACACCATATATTTT. This codes for CASSEIGSSGNTIYF.

This clone was detected a few times. The chain couples TRBV28 to TRBJ1-6, with a tentative D call TRBD1 (5 bases). Germline CDR1 MDHEN, CDR2 SYDVKM. The CDR3 is 14 residues long. Trimming took off 4 bases at V and 10 bases at J, with 14 bases between the two ends. DNA for the CDR3: TGTGCCAGCAGTTCCCCGCAGCCAGGGTCACCCCTCCACTTT. Its protein is CASSSPQPGSPLHF.

The gene calls are TRBV5-5 and TRBJ2-2; 8 bases agree with TRBD1. This CDR3 region has 17 residues. Per germline, CDR1 SGHKS and CDR2 YYEKEE (reference sequence). V was pared by 3 bases and J by 0 bases, with 7 bases of the junction left unmatched. CDR3 DNA: TGTGCCAGCAGCTCGGCAGGGGGCGCCCCGAACACCGGGGAGCTGTTTTTT. Its translation is CASSSAGGAPNTGELFF.

V and J are TRBV19 and TRBJ2-6; maybe TRBD1 (6 bases). The CDR3 runs 16 residues. V lost 3 bases and J lost 1, with 10 bases in between. Germline assignment: CDR1 LNHDA and CDR2 SQIVND (reference sequence). In DNA form, the CDR3 reads TGTGCCAGTAGTATCCCCCAGGGGTCTGGGGCCAACGTCCTGACTTTC. This gives the protein CASSIPQGSGANVLTF.

The genes are TRBV7-3 and TRBJ1-1; TRBD1 matches at 7 bases. J lost 5 bases, V lost 3 bases, and 12 bases had no gene match. The CDR3 has 16 residues. Per germline, CDR1 SGHTA and CDR2 FQGTGA. CDR3 residues: CASSFTGAGGRTEAFF. The CDR3, as DNA: TGTGCCAGCAGCTTCACGGGGGCAGGGGGACGAACTGAAGCTTTCTTT.

The chain joins TRBV7-3 to TRBJ2-3, with 10 bases aligning to TRBD2. Germline values: CDR1 SGHTA, CDR2 FQGTGA. The length of the CDR3 is 14 residues. Unmatched junction bases numbered 2, after V lost 4 bases and J lost 4 bases. CDR3 coding DNA: TGTGCCAGCAGCTCTAGCGGGAGAGCAGATACGCAGTATTTT. Its translation: CASSSSGRADTQYF.

The chain employs TRBV7-2 and TRBJ1-1; 7 bases fit TRBD1. The CDR3 runs 18 residues. Germline-derived CDR1 and CDR2 are SGHTA and FQGNSA. With 1 base clipped from V and 4 bases from J, the junction kept 15 bases outside the gene matches. The CDR3: CASSLEGAGTYGATEAFF. Written as DNA, the CDR3 is TGTGCCAGCAGCTTAGAGGGGGCGGGCACCTATGGGGCCACTGAAGCTTTCTTT.

This sequence joins TRBV6-2 or TRBV6-3 and TRBJ1-2; D not resolved. The V end lost 2 bases, the J end lost 3 bases, and 7 bases lay between the germline ends. This CDR3 has 13 residues. Germline loops: CDR1 MNHEY, CDR2 SVGEGT. CDR3 region: CASSYNSDYGYTF. DNA of the CDR3: TGTGCCAGCAGTTACAACAGTGACTATGGCTACACCTTC.

This chain connects TRBV10-3 to TRBJ1-1; D remains unclear. Germline V gives CDR1 ENHRY, CDR2 SYGVKD. The CDR3 totals 13 residues. Trimming stripped 3 bases from V and 2 bases from J, with 7 bases between. For the CDR3, the DNA is TGTGCCATCAGTGAACTTCTTAACACTGAAGCTTTCTTT. Protein sequence: CAISELLNTEAFF.

V gene TRBV19 combines with J gene TRBJ1-2; no clear D gene. Between the trimmed V and J ends, which lost 7 bases and 7 bases, there was a span of 13 bases. Germline CDR1 is LNHDA and CDR2 is SQIVND (reference sequence). This CDR3 comprises 12 residues. The CDR3 nucleotides are TGTGCCAGTAAAACAGCTTCGAGTGGCTACACCTTC. Protein: CASKTASSGYTF.

The rearrangement joins TRBV5-4 to TRBJ1-3; D unclear. CDR1 is SGHNT and CDR2 is YYREEE in the germline V gene (reference sequence). The CDR3 runs 15 residues. The V gene lost 2 bases and the J gene lost 1 base, with 10 bases spanning the gap. CDR3 protein: CASSFLGGSGNTIYF. In DNA form, the CDR3 reads TGTGCCAGCAGCTTTTTAGGCGGGTCTGGAAACACCATATATTTT.

The rearrangement joins TRBV6-5 to TRBJ2-7; perhaps TRBD2 as D (7 bases). From germline, CDR1 is MNHEY and CDR2 SVGAGI. There are 15 residues in the CDR3. V was pared by 6 bases and J by 3 bases, with 18 bases between. The CDR3 bases are TGTGCCAGCAGGGAGGGGGGGGCACTTAACTACGAGCAGTACTTC. Its translation: CASREGGALNYEQYF.

The rearrangement joins TRBV12-3 or TRBV12-4 to TRBJ2-3; 7 nucleotides match TRBD2. The CDR3 is 13 residues long. The junction had 4 bases not matched to a gene; V was cut back by 2 bases and J by 8 bases. CDR3 bases: TGTGCCAGCAGTTTATCGCGCGGGGGTACGCAGTATTTT. This sequence encodes CASSLSRGGTQYF.

The CDR3: CASSKVVWETQYF. CDR3 nucleotides: TGTGCCAGCAGTAAGGTGGTCTGGGAGACCCAGTACTTC. The chain joins TRBV6-4 to TRBJ2-5; D remains unclear. Trimming shortened V by 5 bases and J by 5 bases, and 12 bases separated the two germline ends. Germline-derived CDR1 and CDR2 are MRHNA and SNTAGT. The length of the CDR3 is 13 residues.